The entry that follows covers one T cell receptor (beta chain) sequence. No antigen is known for it. Germline loops: CDR1 SGHAT, CDR2 FQDESV (reference sequence). The CDR3 runs to 13 residues. This sample was included in a study of T cells expressing NK-cell markers. Study-level points and caveats: In 6 or 7 donors, dominant NKG2C+ clonotypes were roughly 1.0-7.0% of CD8+ T cells.

TCRdb reanalyzed the 5' RACE reads and collapses them to one entry per CDR3 protein, without DNA. Recorded here are 160,000 or so distinct CDR3 sequences; the top ten clones represent less than 20%. This clonotype was sampled from a woman between 18 and 70 years old in good health. Sequencing was performed on blood T cells: a sorted CD56 or NKG2C T cell subset, CD4+ or CD8+ T cells, or bulk PBMC T cells (not recorded which). The chain combines TRBV11-1 with TRBJ2-2. This CDR3 reads CASSLVGTGELFF.